The clone carrying this T cell receptor beta chain turned up a few times. The target antigen is unknown. This record belongs to a study of beta chain features in type 1 diabetes. Study at large: All samples combined gave about 100 million sorted cells for examination.

Averaging roughly 100 mL, one heparinised blood draw was given by each donor. General observations from the study: All four CD4+ subsets of Type 1 diabetes patients contained TCRB CDR3s that were moderately but significantly shorter.

Reverse transcribing all isolated RNA meant expressed TCRB transcripts were sequenced. Here immunoSEQ multiplex PCR was the method, and the copy in TCRdb shows in-frame clones only, minus some. The sample consists of 280,000 or so clones, roughly 15% of them appearing once. The sequence came from a man between 18 and 29 years old with type 1 diabetes. Material for sequencing was naive CD4+ T cells from blood.

The CDR3 DNA reads as TGTGCCTGGAGCTCGGACAGGTTAGATCAGCCCCAGCATTTT. It codes for CAWSSDRLDQPQHF. This chain uses TRBV30 with TRBJ1-5; 7 bases are shared with TRBD1. The germline CDR1 and CDR2 sequences are GTSNPN and SVGIG (reference sequence). The CDR3 sequence is 14 residues long. Germline trimming cut 3 bases from V and 5 bases from J; bases unmatched to any gene: 7.